One sample yielded the 20 T cell receptor beta chains listed below, sequenced in a study of cytomegalovirus exposure and HLA in healthy donors. The PCR was carried out with 60 Vbeta primers and 13 Jbeta primers. Method: immunoSEQ multiplex PCR; TCRdb's copy keeps in-frame clones and lacks some. The sample lists about 190,000 clones; 75% to 85% were seen once. Sequencing used PBMCs. These receptors were taken from a woman aged 45 to 65 in good health and CMV-seronegative.

Turning to this clone: Other DNA variants within this sample encode the same CDR3. The rearrangement joins TRBV19 to TRBJ2-2, with TRBD2 as a possible D gene (6 bases). The germline gives CDR1 LNHDA, CDR2 SQIVND (reference sequence). The ends were cut back, 9 bases at V and 6 bases at J, with 38 bases in the middle. The CDR3 is 21 amino acids. The CDR3 protein is CASSSSGRRYSVGRAAGELFF. CDR3 nucleotides: TGTGCCAGCAGTTCCTCCGGCAGGAGGTATAGTGTCGGGAGAGCCGCCGGGGAGCTGTTTTTT.

This clone was seen just once. J is TRBJ2-2 and V is TRBV19, with 7 bases fitting TRBD1. The V and J ends lost 7 bases and 1 base, in that order; junction bases with no gene match: 3. Per germline, CDR1 LNHDA and CDR2 SQIVND (reference sequence). The CDR3 has 14 residues. CDR3 in amino acids: CASTYRGNTGELFF. CDR3 DNA sequence: TGTGCCAGTACCTACAGGGGGAACACCGGGGAGCTGTTTTTT. Supplemented by reference TRBV19 and TRBJ2-2, the full variable domain reads DGGITQSPKYLFRKEGQNVTLSCEQNLNHDAMYWYRQDPGQGLRLIYYSQIVNDFQKGDIAEGYSVSREKKESFPLTVTSAQKNPTAFYLCASTYRGNTGELFFGEGSRLTVL.

This sequence joins TRBV6-5 and TRBJ2-2; no reliable D call. The CDR3 is made up of 12 amino acids. The ends were cut back, 11 bases at V and 6 bases at J, with 13 bases in the middle. Per germline, CDR1 MNHEY and CDR2 SVGAGI. CDR3 sequence: CAARQSPGELFF. The CDR3 DNA reads TGTGCCGCGCGGCAGAGCCCCGGGGAGCTGTTTTTT.

The chain is built from TRBV5-1 and TRBJ2-5; 10 bases match TRBD2. Trimming at V came to 1 base and at J to 1 base, leaving 4 bases not matched to a gene. Germline V gene lookup returns CDR1 SGHRS and CDR2 YFSETQ. This CDR3 contains 16 residues. For the CDR3, the DNA is TGCGCCAGCAGCTTGCCTAGCGGGGGCATCCAAGAGACCCAGTACTTC. Translating gives CASSLPSGGIQETQYF.

This chain connects TRBV14 to TRBJ2-7; 7 bases match TRBD2. Trimming removed 4 bases from V and 4 bases from J; junction bases left unmatched: 4. Germline-derived CDR1 and CDR2 are SGHDN and FVKESK. CDR3 length equals 13 residues. The CDR3 spells CASSPRLAYEQYF. The CDR3 nucleotides are TGTGCCAGCAGCCCTCGACTAGCTTACGAGCAGTACTTC.

The V call is TRBV6-5, the J call TRBJ2-2; 7 positions match TRBD1. This CDR3 has 14 residues. Looked up from germline, CDR1 is MNHEY and CDR2 is SVGAGI. Trimming removed 6 bases from V and 6 bases from J; junction bases left unmatched: 7. The CDR3 reads CASRTGKESGELFF. The CDR3 DNA reads TGTGCCAGCAGGACAGGGAAGGAATCCGGGGAGCTGTTTTTT.

The chain carries TRBV4-1 and TRBJ1-2, with 8 bases aligning to TRBD1. V lost 5 bases and J lost 4; bases outside the gene matches: 0. CDR3 size: 12 residues. Per the germline V gene, CDR1 is MGHRA and CDR2 is YSYEKL. Here the CDR3 reads CASSGQGYGYTF. The CDR3 nucleotides read TGCGCCAGCAGCGGACAGGGCTATGGCTACACCTTC.

The chain carries TRBV6-5 and TRBJ1-6; the D is unclear. Germline loops: CDR1 MNHEY, CDR2 SVGAGI. V lost 6 bases and J 6 bases, leaving 6 bases between the germline ends. The CDR3 runs to 12 residues. The DNA for the CDR3 is TGTGCCAGCAGGTTCAGTAATTCACCCCTCCACTTT. Protein: CASRFSNSPLHF.

Here the CDR3 reads CASSVQSGGIGSPLHF. CDR3 coding DNA: TGTGCCAGCAGCGTACAGTCAGGGGGCATCGGTTCACCCCTCCACTTT. This rearrangement joins TRBV11-2 to TRBJ1-6; 8 bases are a match to TRBD1. V shed 5 bases, J shed 9 bases, and the junction held 12 bases outside the gene matches. Germline CDR1 SGHAT, CDR2 FQNNGV. This CDR3 has 16 amino acids.

This CDR3 reads CATILTGNTEAFF. The CDR3 coding sequence is TGTGCCACCATCCTCACAGGGAACACTGAAGCTTTCTTT. The chain joins TRBV6-1 to TRBJ1-1; D is possibly TRBD1 (5 bases). Germline CDR1 and CDR2: MNHNS and SASEGT. There are 13 residues in the CDR3. V was shortened by 10 bases and J by 1 base, with 13 bases between the two germline ends.

This chain connects TRBV7-2 to TRBJ1-4; TRBD1 is a possible D gene (5 bases). This CDR3 has 14 residues. Germline CDR1 reads SGHTA; CDR2 reads FQGNSA. The V end was cut by 5 bases, the J end by 8 bases, with 15 bases between. This CDR3 reads CASSRWGLGEKLFF. CDR3 nucleotides: TGTGCCAGCAGCCGGTGGGGACTTGGCGAAAAACTGTTTTTT.

The J gene is TRBJ1-2, the V gene TRBV5-1; D gene ambiguous. Trimming removed 4 bases at V and 8 bases at J, with 15 bases between. The CDR3 has 13 residues. Germline V gene data show CDR1 as SGHRS and CDR2 as YFSETQ. CDR3 bases: TGCGCCAGCAGCGGCGGCCTGGGTCACGGCTACACCTTC. Translating gives CASSGGLGHGYTF.

This clone was recorded a few times. This chain joins TRBV5-1 and TRBJ2-3, with 7 positions matching TRBD2. Germline CDR1 is SGHRS and CDR2 is YFSETQ. The length of the CDR3 is 17 residues. V lost 0 bases to trimming and J lost 1 base; unmatched junction nucleotides: 8. DNA of the CDR3: TGCGCCAGCAGCTTGGTAATTACGGGAGGAGGCACAGATACGCAGTATTTT. Protein product: CASSLVITGGGTDTQYF.

The chain employs TRBV18 and TRBJ2-1, with 7 nucleotides matching TRBD2. The junction had 6 bases not matched to a gene; V was cut back by 3 bases and J by 1 base. The CDR3 contains 16 residues. CDR1 and CDR2 from the germline V gene are KGHSH and LQKENI. This chain's CDR3 is CASSPLGGGSYNEQFF. The DNA of the CDR3 is TGTGCCAGCTCACCTCTTGGCGGGGGTTCCTACAATGAGCAGTTCTTC.

The chain has TRBV4-3 and TRBJ1-3, with D possibly being TRBD1 (6 bases). Between the trimmed V and J ends, which lost 4 bases and 3 bases, there was a span of 13 bases. The germline V gene encodes CDR1 LGHNA and CDR2 YSLEER. The CDR3 loop spans 15 amino acids. The CDR3 nucleotides read TGCGCCAGCAGCCCCACGACAGGCGGTGGAAACACCATATATTTT. Protein sequence: CASSPTTGGGNTIYF.

CDR3 in DNA: TGTGCCAGCTCCCTAGGACTAGCGGAGACCCAGTACTTC. Amino acids: CASSLGLAETQYF. The rearrangement uses TRBV18 and TRBJ2-5, with TRBD2 identical over 9 bases. The CDR3 contains 13 residues. CDR1 and CDR2 from the germline V gene are KGHSH and LQKENI. After removal of 6 bases from V and 5 bases from J, the junction contained 4 bases not matched to a gene.

The chain couples TRBV5-5 to TRBJ2-5; TRBD1 might be the D (6 bases). The germline CDR1 and CDR2 sequences are SGHKS and YYEKEE (reference sequence). V was trimmed by 4 bases and J by 5 bases, leaving 15 bases between them. The CDR3 has 14 residues. CDR3 sequence reads: CASSDTGIGETQYF. The CDR3 bases are TGTGCCAGCAGCGATACAGGGATTGGGGAGACCCAGTACTTC.

The CDR3 reads CASSPPGVNQPQHF. The CDR3, as DNA: TGTGCCAGCAGTCCCCCAGGGGTCAATCAGCCCCAGCATTTT. This rearrangement joins TRBV2 to TRBJ1-5; TRBD1 is a possible D gene (6 bases). The V gene's germline CDR1 is SNHLY and CDR2 FYNNEI. Trimming took off 5 bases at V and 3 bases at J, with 11 bases between the two ends. The CDR3 totals 14 residues.

There are a few counts of this clone. The chain is built from TRBV4-3 and TRBJ1-1; D not certain. This CDR3 is built from 15 residues. V dropped 0 bases and J dropped 3 bases, with 11 bases sitting between them. Germline CDR1 is LGHNA and CDR2 is YSLEER. The CDR3: CASSQEARLDTEAFF. CDR3 coding DNA: TGCGCCAGCAGCCAAGAAGCCAGGTTGGACACTGAAGCTTTCTTT.

This clone turned up a few times. The chain is built from TRBV28 and TRBJ2-5; possible D gene TRBD2, 6 bases. The CDR3 extends over 15 amino acids. Germline lookup yields CDR1 MDHEN and CDR2 SYDVKM. Trimming left V 3 bases short and J 2 bases short, with 13 bases between. CDR3 sequence reads: CASSLGGWQQETQYF. DNA of the CDR3: TGTGCCAGCAGTTTGGGGGGTTGGCAACAAGAGACCCAGTACTTC.